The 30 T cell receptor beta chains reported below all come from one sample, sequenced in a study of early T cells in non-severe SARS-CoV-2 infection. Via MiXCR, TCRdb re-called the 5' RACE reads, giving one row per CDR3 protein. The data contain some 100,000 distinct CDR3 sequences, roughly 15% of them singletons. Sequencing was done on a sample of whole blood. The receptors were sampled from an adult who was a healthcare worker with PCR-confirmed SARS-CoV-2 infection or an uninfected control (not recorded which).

CDR3 amino acids: CASSPRRTAGANVLTF. The CDR3 nucleotides read TGTGCCAGCAGTCCCCGACGGACAGCTGGGGCCAACGTCCTGACTTTC. The rearrangement links TRBV12-3 or TRBV12-4 to TRBJ2-6, with D possibly matching TRBD1 (6 bases). The CDR3 is made up of 16 amino acids. Trimming removed 5 bases at V and 2 bases at J, with 13 bases between.

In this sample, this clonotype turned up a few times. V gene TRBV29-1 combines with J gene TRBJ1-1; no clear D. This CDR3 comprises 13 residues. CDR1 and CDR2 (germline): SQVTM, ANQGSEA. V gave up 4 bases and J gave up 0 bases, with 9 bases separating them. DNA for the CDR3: TGCAGCGTTGTTACCCAAATGAACACTGAAGCTTTCTTT. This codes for CSVVTQMNTEAFF. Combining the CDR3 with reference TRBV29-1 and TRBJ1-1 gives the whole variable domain SAVISQKPSRDICQRGTSLTIQCQVDSQVTMMFWYRQQPGQSLTLIATANQGSEATYESGFVIDKFPISRPNLTFSTLTVSNMSPEDSSIYLCSVVTQMNTEAFFGQGTRLTVV.

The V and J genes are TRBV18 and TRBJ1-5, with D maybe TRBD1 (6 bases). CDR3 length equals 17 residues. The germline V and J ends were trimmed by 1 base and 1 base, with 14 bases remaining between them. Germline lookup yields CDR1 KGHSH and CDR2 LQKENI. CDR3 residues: CASSPLASQGSNQPQHF. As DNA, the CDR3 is TGTGCCAGCTCACCACTTGCGTCACAGGGAAGCAATCAGCCCCAGCATTTT.

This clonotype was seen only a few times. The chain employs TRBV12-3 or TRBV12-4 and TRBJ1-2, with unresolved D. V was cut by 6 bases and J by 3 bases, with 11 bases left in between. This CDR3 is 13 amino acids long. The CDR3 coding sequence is TGTGCCAGCAGGTCAGACGGGGACTATGGCTACACCTTC. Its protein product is CASRSDGDYGYTF.

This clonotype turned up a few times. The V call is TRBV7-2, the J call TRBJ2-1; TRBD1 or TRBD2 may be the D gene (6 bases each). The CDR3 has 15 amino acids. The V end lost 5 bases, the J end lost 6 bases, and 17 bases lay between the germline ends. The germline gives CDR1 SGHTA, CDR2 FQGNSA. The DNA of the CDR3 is TGTGCCAGCAGCCGGGGGCCCCAGGGGAGCAATGAGCAGTTCTTC. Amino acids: CASSRGPQGSNEQFF.

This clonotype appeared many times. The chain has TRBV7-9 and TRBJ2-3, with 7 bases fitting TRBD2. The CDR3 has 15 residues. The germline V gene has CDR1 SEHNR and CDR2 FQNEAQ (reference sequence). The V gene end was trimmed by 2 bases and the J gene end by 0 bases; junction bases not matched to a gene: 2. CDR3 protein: CASSLSGISTDTQYF. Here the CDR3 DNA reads TGTGCCAGCAGCTTAAGCGGGATTAGCACAGATACGCAGTATTTT.

CDR3 coding DNA: TGTGCCAGCTCAAGAGGACAGGGACTGGAGAACACTGAAGCTTTCTTT. Protein product: CASSRGQGLENTEAFF. The chain links TRBV7-8 to TRBJ1-1; 8 nucleotides match TRBD1. Trimming at V came to 8 bases and at J to 1 base, leaving 12 bases not matched to a gene. The CDR3 sequence is 16 residues long. CDR1 SGHVS and CDR2 FQNEAQ come from the germline V gene. The full variable domain, in which reference TRBV7-8 and TRBJ1-1 provide the parts outside the CDR3, is GAGVSQSPRYKVAKRGQDVALRCDPISGHVSLFWYQQALGQGPEFLTYFQNEAQLDKSGLPSDRFFAERPEGSVSTLKIQRTQQEDSAVYLCASSRGQGLENTEAFFGQGTRLTVV.

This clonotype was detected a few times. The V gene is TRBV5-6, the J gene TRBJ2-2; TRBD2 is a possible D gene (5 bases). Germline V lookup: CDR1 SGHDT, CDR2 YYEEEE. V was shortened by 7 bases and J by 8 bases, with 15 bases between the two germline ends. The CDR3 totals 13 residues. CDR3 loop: CASSSGSAGELFF. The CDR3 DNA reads TGTGCCAGCTCGTCGGGGTCAGCAGGGGAGCTGTTTTTT. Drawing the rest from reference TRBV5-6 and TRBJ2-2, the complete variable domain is DAGVTQSPTHLIKTRGQQVTLRCSPKSGHDTVSWYQQALGQGPQFIFQYYEEEERQRGNFPDRFSGHQFPNYSSELNVNALLLGDSALYLCASSSGSAGELFFGEGSRLTVL.

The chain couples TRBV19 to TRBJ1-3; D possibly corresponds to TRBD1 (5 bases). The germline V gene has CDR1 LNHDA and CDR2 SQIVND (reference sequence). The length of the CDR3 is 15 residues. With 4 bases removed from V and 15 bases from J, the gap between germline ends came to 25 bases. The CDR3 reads CASSTRRTSGPIEYF. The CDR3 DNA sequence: TGTGCCAGTAGTACTAGACGGACGTCGGGACCCATCGAATATTTT.

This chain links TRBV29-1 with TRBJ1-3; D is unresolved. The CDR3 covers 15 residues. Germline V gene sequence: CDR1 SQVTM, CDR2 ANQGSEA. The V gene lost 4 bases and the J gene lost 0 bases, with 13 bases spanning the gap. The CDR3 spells CSVVGGDRSGNTIYF. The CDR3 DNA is TGCAGCGTTGTCGGCGGCGATCGCTCTGGAAACACCATATATTTT. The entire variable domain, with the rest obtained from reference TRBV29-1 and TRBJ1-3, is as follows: SAVISQKPSRDICQRGTSLTIQCQVDSQVTMMFWYRQQPGQSLTLIATANQGSEATYESGFVIDKFPISRPNLTFSTLTVSNMSPEDSSIYLCSVVGGDRSGNTIYFGEGSWLTVV.

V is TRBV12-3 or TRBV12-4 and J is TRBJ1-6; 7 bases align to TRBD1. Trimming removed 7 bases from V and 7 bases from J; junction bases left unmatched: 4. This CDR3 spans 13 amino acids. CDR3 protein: CASNWDRNSPLHF. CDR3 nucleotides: TGTGCCAGCAATTGGGACAGAAATTCACCCCTCCACTTT.

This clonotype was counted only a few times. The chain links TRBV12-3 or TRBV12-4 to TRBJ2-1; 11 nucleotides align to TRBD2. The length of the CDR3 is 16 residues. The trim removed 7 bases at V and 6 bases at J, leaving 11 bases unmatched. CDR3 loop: CASTRGASGGINEQFF. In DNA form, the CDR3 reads TGTGCCAGCACCCGAGGGGCTAGCGGGGGGATCAATGAGCAGTTCTTC.

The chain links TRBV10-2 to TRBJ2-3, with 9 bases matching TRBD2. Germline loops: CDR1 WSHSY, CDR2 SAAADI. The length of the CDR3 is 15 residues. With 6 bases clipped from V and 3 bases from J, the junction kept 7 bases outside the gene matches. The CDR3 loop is CASSGTGLATDTQYF. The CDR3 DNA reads TGCGCCAGCAGCGGAACGGGACTAGCAACAGATACGCAGTATTTT.

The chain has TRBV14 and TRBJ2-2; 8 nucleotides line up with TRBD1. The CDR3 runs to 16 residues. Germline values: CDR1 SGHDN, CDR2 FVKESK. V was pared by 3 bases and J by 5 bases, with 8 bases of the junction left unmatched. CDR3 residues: CASSHMTGAGTGELFF. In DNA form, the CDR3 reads TGTGCCAGCAGCCACATGACAGGGGCGGGGACCGGGGAGCTGTTTTTT.

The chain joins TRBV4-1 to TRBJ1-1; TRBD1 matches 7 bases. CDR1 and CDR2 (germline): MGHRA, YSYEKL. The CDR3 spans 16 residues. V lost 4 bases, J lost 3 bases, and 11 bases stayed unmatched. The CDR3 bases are TGCGCCAGCAGCCGCACCCGGGGAGGGGGCGACACTGAAGCTTTCTTT. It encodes CASSRTRGGGDTEAFF.

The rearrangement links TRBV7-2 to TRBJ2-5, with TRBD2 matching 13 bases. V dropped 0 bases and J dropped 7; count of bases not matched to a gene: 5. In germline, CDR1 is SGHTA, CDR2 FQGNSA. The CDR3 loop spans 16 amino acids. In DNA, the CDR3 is TGTGCCAGCAGCTTAGCTCGGACTAGCGGGGGTCGGACCCAGTACTTC. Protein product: CASSLARTSGGRTQYF.

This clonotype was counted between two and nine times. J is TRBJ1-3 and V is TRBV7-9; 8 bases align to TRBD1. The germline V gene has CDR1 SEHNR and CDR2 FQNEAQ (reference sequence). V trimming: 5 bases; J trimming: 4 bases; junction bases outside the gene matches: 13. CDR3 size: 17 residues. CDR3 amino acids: CASSPRLITGGGNTIYF. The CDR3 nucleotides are TGTGCCAGCAGCCCCCGTCTAATAACAGGGGGAGGAAACACCATATATTTT.

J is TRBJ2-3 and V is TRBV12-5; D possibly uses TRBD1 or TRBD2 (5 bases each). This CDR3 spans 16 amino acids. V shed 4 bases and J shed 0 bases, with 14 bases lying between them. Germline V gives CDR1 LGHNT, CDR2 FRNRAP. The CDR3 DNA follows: TGTGCTAGTGGTTCGGGACGCCCCGGGAGCACAGATACGCAGTATTTT. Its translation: CASGSGRPGSTDTQYF.

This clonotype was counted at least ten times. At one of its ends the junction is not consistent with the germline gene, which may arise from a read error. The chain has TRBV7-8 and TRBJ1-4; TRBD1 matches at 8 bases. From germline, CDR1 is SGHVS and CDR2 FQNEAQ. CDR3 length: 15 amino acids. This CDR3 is CASSYAQGANGKLFF. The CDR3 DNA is TGTGCCAGCAGCTACGCCCAGGGGGCGAATGGAAAACTGTTTTTT.

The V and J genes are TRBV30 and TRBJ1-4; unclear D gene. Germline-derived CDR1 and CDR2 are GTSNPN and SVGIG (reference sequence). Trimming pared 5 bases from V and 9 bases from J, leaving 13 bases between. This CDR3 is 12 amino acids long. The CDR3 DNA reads TGTGCCTGGGGGGATCGGGAGAAAAAACTGTTTTTT. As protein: CAWGDREKKLFF.

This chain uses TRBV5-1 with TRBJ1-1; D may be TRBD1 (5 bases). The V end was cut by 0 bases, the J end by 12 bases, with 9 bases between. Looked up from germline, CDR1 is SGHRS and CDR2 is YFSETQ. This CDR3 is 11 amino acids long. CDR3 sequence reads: CASSLGGTTFF. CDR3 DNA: TGCGCCAGCAGCTTGGGAGGGACTACTTTCTTT.

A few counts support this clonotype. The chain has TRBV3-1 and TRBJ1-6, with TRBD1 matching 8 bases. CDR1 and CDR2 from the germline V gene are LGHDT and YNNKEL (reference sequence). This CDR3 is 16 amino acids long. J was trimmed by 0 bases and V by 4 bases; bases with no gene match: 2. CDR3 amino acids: CASSRQGSSYNSPLHF. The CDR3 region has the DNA TGTGCCAGCAGCCGACAGGGGAGCTCCTATAATTCACCCCTCCACTTT.

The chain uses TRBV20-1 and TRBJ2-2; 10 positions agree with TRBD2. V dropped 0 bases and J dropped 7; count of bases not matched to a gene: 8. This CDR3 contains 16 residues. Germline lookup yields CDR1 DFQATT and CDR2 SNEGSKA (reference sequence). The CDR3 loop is CSARDERGGPSGELFF. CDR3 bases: TGCAGTGCTAGAGATGAGCGGGGGGGACCCAGCGGGGAGCTGTTTTTT.

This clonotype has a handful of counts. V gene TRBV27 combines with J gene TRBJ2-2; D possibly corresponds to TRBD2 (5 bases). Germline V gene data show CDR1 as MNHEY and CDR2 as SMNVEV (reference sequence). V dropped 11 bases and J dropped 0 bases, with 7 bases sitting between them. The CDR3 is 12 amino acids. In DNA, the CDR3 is TGTGCCGCGGGCCCGAACACCGGGGAGCTGTTTTTT. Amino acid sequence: CAAGPNTGELFF.

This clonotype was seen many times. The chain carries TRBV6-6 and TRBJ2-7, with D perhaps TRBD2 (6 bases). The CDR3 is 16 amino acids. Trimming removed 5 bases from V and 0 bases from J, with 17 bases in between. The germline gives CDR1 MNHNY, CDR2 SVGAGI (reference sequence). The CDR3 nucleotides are TGTGCCAGCAGTGGAGGGGCGGGGAGCCACTCCTACGAGCAGTACGTC. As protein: CASSGGAGSHSYEQYV.

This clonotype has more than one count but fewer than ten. The CDR3 protein is CASSLSSFPYNEQFF. Written as DNA, the CDR3 is TGTGCCAGCAGTTTAAGTAGCTTTCCCTACAATGAGCAGTTCTTC. This chain uses TRBV12-3 or TRBV12-4 with TRBJ2-1; D uncertain. The CDR3 has 15 amino acids. Trimming took 2 bases from V and 2 from J, leaving 10 bases between them.

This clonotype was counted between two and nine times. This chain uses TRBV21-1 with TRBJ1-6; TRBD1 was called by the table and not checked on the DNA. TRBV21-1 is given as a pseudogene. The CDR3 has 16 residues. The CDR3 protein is CAGSKGTGYHNSPLHF. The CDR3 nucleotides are TGTGCCGGTAGCAAAGGGACAGGGTATCATAATTCACCCCTCCACTTT.

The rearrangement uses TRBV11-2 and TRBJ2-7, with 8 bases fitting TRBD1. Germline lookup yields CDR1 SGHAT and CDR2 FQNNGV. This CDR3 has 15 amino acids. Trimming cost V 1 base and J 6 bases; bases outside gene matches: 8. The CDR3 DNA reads TGTGCCAGCAGCTTAGCTCAGGGGGCGGGGTTCGAGCAGTACGTC. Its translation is CASSLAQGAGFEQYV.

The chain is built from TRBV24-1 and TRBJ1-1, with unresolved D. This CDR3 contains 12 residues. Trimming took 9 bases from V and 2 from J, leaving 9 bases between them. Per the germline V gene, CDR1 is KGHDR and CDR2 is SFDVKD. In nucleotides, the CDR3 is TGTGCCACCTCCGGGGTCAACACTGAAGCTTTCTTT. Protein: CATSGVNTEAFF.

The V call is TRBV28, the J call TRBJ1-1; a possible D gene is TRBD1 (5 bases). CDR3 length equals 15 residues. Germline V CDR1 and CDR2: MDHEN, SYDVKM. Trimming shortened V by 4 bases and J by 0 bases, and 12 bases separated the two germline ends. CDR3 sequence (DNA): TGTGCCAGCAGTTGGGCAGGGAACATGAACACTGAAGCTTTCTTT. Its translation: CASSWAGNMNTEAFF. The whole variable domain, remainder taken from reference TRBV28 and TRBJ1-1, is DVKVTQSSRYLVKRTGEKVFLECVQDMDHENMFWYRQDPGLGLRLIYFSYDVKMKEKGDIPEGYSVSREKKERFSLILESASTNQTSMYLCASSWAGNMNTEAFFGQGTRLTVV.